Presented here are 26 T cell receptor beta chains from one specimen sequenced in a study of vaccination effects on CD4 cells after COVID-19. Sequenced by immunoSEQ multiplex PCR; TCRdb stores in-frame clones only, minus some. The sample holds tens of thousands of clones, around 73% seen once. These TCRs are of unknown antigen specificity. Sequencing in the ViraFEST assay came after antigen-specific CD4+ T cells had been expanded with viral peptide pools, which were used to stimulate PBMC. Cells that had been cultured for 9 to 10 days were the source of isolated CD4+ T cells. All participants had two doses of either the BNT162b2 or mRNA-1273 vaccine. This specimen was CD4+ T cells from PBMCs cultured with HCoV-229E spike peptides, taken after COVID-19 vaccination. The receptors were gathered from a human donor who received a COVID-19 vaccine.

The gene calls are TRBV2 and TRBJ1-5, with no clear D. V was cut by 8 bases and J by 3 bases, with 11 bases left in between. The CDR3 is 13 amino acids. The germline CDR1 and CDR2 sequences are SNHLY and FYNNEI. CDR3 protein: CASSAQNNQPQHF. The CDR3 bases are TGTGCCAGCTCCGCACAGAACAATCAGCCCCAGCATTTT.

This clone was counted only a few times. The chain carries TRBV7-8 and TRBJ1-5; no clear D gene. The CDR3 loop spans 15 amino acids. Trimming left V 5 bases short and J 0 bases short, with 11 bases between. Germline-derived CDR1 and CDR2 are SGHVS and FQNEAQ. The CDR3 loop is CASSRGGYSNQPQHF. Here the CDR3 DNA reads TGTGCCAGCAGCCGAGGCGGGTATAGCAATCAGCCCCAGCATTTT.

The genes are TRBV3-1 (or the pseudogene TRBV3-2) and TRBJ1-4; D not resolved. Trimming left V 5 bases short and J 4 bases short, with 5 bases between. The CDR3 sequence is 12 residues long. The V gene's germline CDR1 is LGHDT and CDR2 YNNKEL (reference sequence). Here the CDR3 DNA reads TGTGCCAGCAGCACCTATAATGAAAAACTGTTTTTT. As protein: CASSTYNEKLFF.

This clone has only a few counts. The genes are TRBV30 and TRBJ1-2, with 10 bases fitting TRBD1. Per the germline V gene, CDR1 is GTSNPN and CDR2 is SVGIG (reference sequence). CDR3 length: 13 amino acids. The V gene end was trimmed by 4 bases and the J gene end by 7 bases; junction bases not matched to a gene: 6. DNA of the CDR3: TGTGCCTGGAAAATGACAGGGGGCGGTGGCTACACCTTC. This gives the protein CAWKMTGGGGYTF.

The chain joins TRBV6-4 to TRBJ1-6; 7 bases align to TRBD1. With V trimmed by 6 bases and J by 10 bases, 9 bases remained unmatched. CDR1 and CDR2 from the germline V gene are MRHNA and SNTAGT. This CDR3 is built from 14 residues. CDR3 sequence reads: CASRDRVPSSPLHF. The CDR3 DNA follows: TGTGCCAGCAGAGACAGGGTACCGAGCTCACCCCTCCACTTT.

The CDR3 loop is CASSLFTDTQYF. Here the CDR3 DNA reads TGTGCCAGCAGCTTATTTACAGATACGCAGTATTTT. V usage is TRBV7-2 and J usage is TRBJ2-3; D is ambiguous. The germline V gene encodes CDR1 SGHTA and CDR2 FQGNSA. CDR3 length equals 12 residues. V shed 2 bases and J shed 3 bases, with 3 bases lying between them.

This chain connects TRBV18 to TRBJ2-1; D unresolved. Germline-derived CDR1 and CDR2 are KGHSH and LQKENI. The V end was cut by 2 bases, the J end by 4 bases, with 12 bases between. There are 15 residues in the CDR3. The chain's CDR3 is CASSPAVTSYNEQFF. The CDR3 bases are TGTGCCAGCTCACCAGCTGTGACATCTTACAATGAGCAGTTCTTC.

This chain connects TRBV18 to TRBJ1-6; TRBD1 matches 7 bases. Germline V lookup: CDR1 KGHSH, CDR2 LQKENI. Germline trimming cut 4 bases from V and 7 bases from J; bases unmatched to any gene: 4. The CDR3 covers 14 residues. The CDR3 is CASSRDSQNSPLHF. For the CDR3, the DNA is TGTGCCAGCTCACGGGACAGCCAAAATTCACCCCTCCACTTT.

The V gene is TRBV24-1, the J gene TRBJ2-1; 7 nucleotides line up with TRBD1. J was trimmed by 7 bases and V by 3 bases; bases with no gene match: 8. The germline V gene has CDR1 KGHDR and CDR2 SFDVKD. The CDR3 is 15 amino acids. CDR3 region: CATSDPQGHGNEQFF. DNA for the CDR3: TGTGCCACCAGTGATCCACAGGGGCATGGGAATGAGCAGTTCTTC.

Here the CDR3 reads CASSFASQETQYF. Here the CDR3 DNA reads TGTGCCAGCAGCTTTGCAAGCCAAGAGACCCAGTACTTC. This chain uses TRBV5-5 with TRBJ2-5; D not certain. CDR1 is SGHKS and CDR2 is YYEKEE in the germline V gene (reference sequence). V lost 2 bases to trimming and J lost 1 base, with 6 bases between them. This CDR3 is 13 amino acids long.

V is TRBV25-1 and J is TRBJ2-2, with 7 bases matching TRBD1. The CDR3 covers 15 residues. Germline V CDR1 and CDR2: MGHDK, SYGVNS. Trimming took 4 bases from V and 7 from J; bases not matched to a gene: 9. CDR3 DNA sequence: TGTGCCAGCAGTGTAACAGGGGCCAGGGGCGGGGAGCTGTTTTTT. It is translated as CASSVTGARGGELFF.

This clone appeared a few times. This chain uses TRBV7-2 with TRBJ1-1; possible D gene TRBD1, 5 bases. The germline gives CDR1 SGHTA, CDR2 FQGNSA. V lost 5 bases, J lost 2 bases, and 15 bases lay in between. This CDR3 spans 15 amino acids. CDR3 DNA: TGTGCCAGCAGCAATAATCCAGGGATAAACACTGAAGCTTTCTTT. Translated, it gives CASSNNPGINTEAFF.

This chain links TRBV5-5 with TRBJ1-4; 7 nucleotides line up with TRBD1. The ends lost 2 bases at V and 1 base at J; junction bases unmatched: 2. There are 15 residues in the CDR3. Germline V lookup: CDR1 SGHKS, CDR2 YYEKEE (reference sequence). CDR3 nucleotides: TGTGCCAGCAGCTTCACAGGGGTAACTAATGAAAAACTGTTTTTT. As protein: CASSFTGVTNEKLFF.

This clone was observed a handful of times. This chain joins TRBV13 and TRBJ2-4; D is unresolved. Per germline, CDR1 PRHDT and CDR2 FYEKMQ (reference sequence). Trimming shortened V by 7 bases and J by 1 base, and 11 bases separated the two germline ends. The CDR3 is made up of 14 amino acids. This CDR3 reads CASTRWVAKNIQYF. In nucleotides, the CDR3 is TGTGCCAGCACTAGGTGGGTGGCCAAAAACATTCAGTACTTC.

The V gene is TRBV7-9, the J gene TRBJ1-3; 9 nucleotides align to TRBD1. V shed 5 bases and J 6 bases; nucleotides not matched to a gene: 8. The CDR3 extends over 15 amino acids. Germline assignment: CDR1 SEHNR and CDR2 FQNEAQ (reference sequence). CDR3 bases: TGTGCCAGCAGCCCAGGAGGGACAGGGATAAACACCATATATTTT. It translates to CASSPGGTGINTIYF.

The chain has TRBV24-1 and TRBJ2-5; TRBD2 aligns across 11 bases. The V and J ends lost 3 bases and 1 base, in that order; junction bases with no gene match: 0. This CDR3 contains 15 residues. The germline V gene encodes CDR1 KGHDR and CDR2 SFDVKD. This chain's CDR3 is CATSDTSGSQETQYF. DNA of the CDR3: TGTGCCACCAGTGATACTAGCGGGAGCCAAGAGACCCAGTACTTC.

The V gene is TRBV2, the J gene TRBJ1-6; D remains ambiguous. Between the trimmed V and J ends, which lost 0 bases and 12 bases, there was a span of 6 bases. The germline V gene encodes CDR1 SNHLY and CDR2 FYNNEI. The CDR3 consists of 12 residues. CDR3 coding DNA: TGTGCCAGCAGTGAAGCTGGTAGACCCCTCCACTTT. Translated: CASSEAGRPLHF.

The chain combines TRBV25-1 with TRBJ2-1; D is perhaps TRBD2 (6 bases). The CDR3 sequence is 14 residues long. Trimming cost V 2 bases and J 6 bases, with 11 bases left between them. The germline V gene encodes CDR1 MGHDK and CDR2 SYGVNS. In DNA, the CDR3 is TGTGCCAGCAGTGAACCTGGACTACTCAATGAGCAGTTCTTC. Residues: CASSEPGLLNEQFF.

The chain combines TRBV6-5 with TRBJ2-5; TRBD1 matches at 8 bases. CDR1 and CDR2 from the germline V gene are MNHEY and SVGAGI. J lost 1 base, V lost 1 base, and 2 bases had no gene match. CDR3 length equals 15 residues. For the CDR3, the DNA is TGTGCCAGCAGTTACTTTGGACAGGGCCAAGAGACCCAGTACTTC. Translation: CASSYFGQGQETQYF.

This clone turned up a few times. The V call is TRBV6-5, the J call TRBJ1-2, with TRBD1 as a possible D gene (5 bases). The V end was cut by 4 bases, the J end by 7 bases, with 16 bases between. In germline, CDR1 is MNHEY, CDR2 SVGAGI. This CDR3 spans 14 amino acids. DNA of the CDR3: TGTGCCAGCAGTTCCTGGGGGGAAAAGGTTGGCTACACCTTC. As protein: CASSSWGEKVGYTF.

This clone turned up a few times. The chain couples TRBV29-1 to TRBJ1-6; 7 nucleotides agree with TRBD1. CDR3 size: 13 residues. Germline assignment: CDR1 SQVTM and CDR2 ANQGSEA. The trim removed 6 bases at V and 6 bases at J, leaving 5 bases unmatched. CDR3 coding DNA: TGCAGCGTATCCCGGGACAGTAATTCACCCCTCCACTTT. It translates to CSVSRDSNSPLHF.

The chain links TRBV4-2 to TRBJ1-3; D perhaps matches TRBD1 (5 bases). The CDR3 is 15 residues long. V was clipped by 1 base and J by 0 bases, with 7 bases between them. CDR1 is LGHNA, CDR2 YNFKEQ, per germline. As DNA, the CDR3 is TGTGCCAGCAGCCAAGCAGGGAGCTCTGGAAACACCATATATTTT. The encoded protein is CASSQAGSSGNTIYF.

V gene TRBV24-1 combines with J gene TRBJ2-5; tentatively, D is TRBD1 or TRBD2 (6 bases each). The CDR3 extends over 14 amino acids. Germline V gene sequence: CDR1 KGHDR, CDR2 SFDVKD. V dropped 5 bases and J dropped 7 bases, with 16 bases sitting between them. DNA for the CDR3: TGTGCCACCAGTGTCGGGGGCCCGCCGGGGACCCAGTACTTC. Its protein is CATSVGGPPGTQYF.

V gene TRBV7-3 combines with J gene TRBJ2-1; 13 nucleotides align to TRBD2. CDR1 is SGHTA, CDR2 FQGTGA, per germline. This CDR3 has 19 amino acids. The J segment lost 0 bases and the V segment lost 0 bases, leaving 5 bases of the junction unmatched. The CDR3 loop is CASSLTGTSGVYSYNEQFF. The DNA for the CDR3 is TGTGCCAGCAGCTTAACGGGGACTAGCGGGGTTTACTCCTACAATGAGCAGTTCTTC.

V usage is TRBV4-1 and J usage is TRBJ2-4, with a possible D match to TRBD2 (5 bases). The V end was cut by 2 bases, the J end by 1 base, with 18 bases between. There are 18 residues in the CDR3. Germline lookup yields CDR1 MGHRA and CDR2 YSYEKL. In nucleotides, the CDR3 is TGCGCCAGCAGCCAACCCTTGGCGGGTCCCCGGGCCAAAAACATTCAGTACTTC. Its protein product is CASSQPLAGPRAKNIQYF.

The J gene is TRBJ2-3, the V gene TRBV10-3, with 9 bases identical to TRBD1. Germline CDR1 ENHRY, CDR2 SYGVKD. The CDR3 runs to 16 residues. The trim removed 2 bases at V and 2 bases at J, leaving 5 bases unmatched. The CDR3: CAISEPGQGATDTQYF. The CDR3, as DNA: TGTGCCATCAGTGAGCCGGGACAGGGAGCCACAGATACGCAGTATTTT.